The 28 T cell receptor beta chains listed next were all sequenced from one sample in a study of technical replicates of blood from a few donors. Sequencing was performed with immunoSEQ multiplex PCR; in TCRdb, only in-frame clones are kept and a portion is missing. The sample carries 75,000 to 100,000 clones, about 95% recorded once. Sequencing used T cells isolated from PBMCs. These TCRs come from a human donor in good health.

This chain uses TRBV18 with TRBJ2-2, with TRBD2 matching over 7 bases. The trim removed 3 bases at V and 1 base at J, leaving 8 bases unmatched. This CDR3 is built from 17 residues. The germline V gene encodes CDR1 KGHSH and CDR2 LQKENI. The CDR3, as DNA: TGTGCCAGCTCACCGATCGTGCGGGAGATGAACACCGGGGAGCTGTTTTTT. As protein: CASSPIVREMNTGELFF.

The chain has TRBV27 and TRBJ2-1; 9 bases are a match to TRBD1. This CDR3 contains 14 residues. The germline CDR1 and CDR2 sequences are MNHEY and SMNVEV (reference sequence). J was trimmed by 4 bases and V by 6 bases; bases with no gene match: 4. The CDR3 bases are TGTGCCAGCAGGACAGGGGGGCAATACAATGAGCAGTTCTTC. Amino acid sequence: CASRTGGQYNEQFF.

The chain employs TRBV19 and TRBJ1-2; D gene unclear. This CDR3 is built from 16 residues. Germline assignment: CDR1 LNHDA and CDR2 SQIVND (reference sequence). V was trimmed by 0 bases and J by 8 bases, leaving 19 bases between them. CDR3 in amino acids: CASSIDPYPGTEGYTF. CDR3 nucleotides: TGTGCCAGTAGTATAGACCCCTATCCGGGAACCGAAGGCTACACCTTC.

V usage is TRBV7-9 and J usage is TRBJ1-1; D gene ambiguous. The ends were cut back, 0 bases at V and 0 bases at J, with 5 bases in the middle. The CDR3 sequence is 14 residues long. The germline V gene has CDR1 SEHNR and CDR2 FQNEAQ (reference sequence). DNA of the CDR3: TGTGCCAGCAGCTTAGCCCAGTTGAACACTGAAGCTTTCTTT. This gives the protein CASSLAQLNTEAFF.

This chain uses TRBV7-2 with TRBJ2-1; 8 nucleotides line up with TRBD2. Germline V gene sequence: CDR1 SGHTA, CDR2 FQGNSA. This CDR3 is 15 amino acids long. With V trimmed by 3 bases and J by 2 bases, 3 bases remained unmatched. For the CDR3, the DNA is TGTGCCAGCAGCTTTACTAGCGGACCCTACAATGAGCAGTTCTTC. This gives the protein CASSFTSGPYNEQFF.

The count of this clone is one. The chain uses TRBV2 and TRBJ1-3; no clear D gene. The CDR3 runs to 17 residues. V lost 10 bases and J lost 1, with 23 bases in between. Germline V gene lookup returns CDR1 SNHLY and CDR2 FYNNEI. The CDR3 loop reads CATLGGDPKVSGNTIYF. The CDR3 region has the DNA TGTGCCACCTTAGGCGGAGACCCAAAGGTTTCTGGAAACACCATATATTTT.

The CDR3: CASSISGRRYTGELFF. CDR3 bases: TGTGCCAGCAGCATTAGCGGGAGGAGGTACACCGGGGAGCTGTTTTTT. V is TRBV7-2 and J is TRBJ2-2, with TRBD2 identical over 10 bases. CDR3 length: 16 amino acids. Trimming removed 5 bases from V and 3 bases from J; junction bases left unmatched: 6. CDR1 and CDR2 (germline): SGHTA, FQGNSA.

The chain links TRBV5-1 to TRBJ2-7; 8 nucleotides match TRBD2. The V and J ends lost 4 bases and 2 bases, in that order; junction bases with no gene match: 8. The V gene's germline CDR1 is SGHRS and CDR2 YFSETQ. The CDR3 runs to 15 residues. The CDR3 region has the DNA TGCGCCAGCAGCCCCCGGGGGGGCGGCACCTACGAGCAGTACTTC. This encodes CASSPRGGGTYEQYF.

The chain has TRBV10-3 and TRBJ2-1; D is unclear. The CDR3 is 13 residues long. Trimming took off 0 bases at V and 8 bases at J, with 8 bases between the two ends. CDR1 is ENHRY and CDR2 is SYGVKD in the germline V gene. CDR3 amino acids: CAISESGGHEQFF. In nucleotides, the CDR3 is TGTGCCATCAGTGAGTCGGGTGGGCATGAGCAGTTCTTC.

The V gene is TRBV11-1, the J gene TRBJ1-1, with 9 bases that match TRBD1. This CDR3 has 16 amino acids. Trimming cost V 5 bases and J 2 bases; bases outside gene matches: 9. Germline V gives CDR1 SGHAT, CDR2 FQDESV (reference sequence). CDR3 loop: CASSLTGTGTNTEAFF. CDR3 sequence (DNA): TGTGCCAGCAGCCTAACCGGGACAGGGACAAACACTGAAGCTTTCTTT.

The V gene is TRBV28, the J gene TRBJ1-3; 8 nucleotides match TRBD1. Germline V gene data show CDR1 as MDHEN and CDR2 as SYDVKM. The V gene end was trimmed by 3 bases and the J gene end by 4 bases; junction bases not matched to a gene: 5. CDR3 length: 15 amino acids. CDR3 in DNA: TGTGCCAGCAGTTTTCCAGGGGGCGCCGGAAACACCATATATTTT. Residues: CASSFPGGAGNTIYF. The entire variable domain, with the rest obtained from reference TRBV28 and TRBJ1-3, is as follows: DVKVTQSSRYLVKRTGEKVFLECVQDMDHENMFWYRQDPGLGLRLIYFSYDVKMKEKGDIPEGYSVSREKKERFSLILESASTNQTSMYLCASSFPGGAGNTIYFGEGSWLTVV.

This clone was counted a few times. The V call is TRBV9, the J call TRBJ1-1; D not certain. CDR3 length: 13 residues. CDR1 and CDR2 from the germline V gene are SGDLS and YYNGEE. The V and J ends lost 5 bases and 6 bases respectively, with 14 bases between them. CDR3: CASSKGGVAEAFF. The CDR3 region has the DNA TGTGCCAGCAGTAAGGGAGGAGTGGCTGAAGCTTTCTTT.

The chain combines TRBV13 with TRBJ2-2; D is undetermined. The germline CDR1 and CDR2 sequences are PRHDT and FYEKMQ (reference sequence). V was trimmed by 1 base and J by 5 bases, leaving 8 bases between them. The CDR3 runs 14 residues. The CDR3 reads CASSLVPATGELFF. In DNA form, the CDR3 reads TGTGCCAGCAGCTTAGTGCCAGCGACCGGGGAGCTGTTTTTT.

The gene calls are TRBV27 and TRBJ1-2, with D maybe TRBD1 (5 bases). The germline CDR1 and CDR2 sequences are MNHEY and SMNVEV (reference sequence). This CDR3 comprises 13 residues. V shed 0 bases and J shed 8 bases, with 10 bases lying between them. The CDR3 sequence: CASSLSQGWGYTF. In DNA, the CDR3 is TGTGCCAGCAGTTTATCTCAGGGTTGGGGCTACACCTTC.

This clone was counted a few times. V gene TRBV28 combines with J gene TRBJ1-1; a possible D gene is TRBD1 (5 bases). The CDR3 runs 12 residues. Germline V lookup: CDR1 MDHEN, CDR2 SYDVKM. Trimming took off 4 bases at V and 12 bases at J, with 15 bases between the two ends. The CDR3 coding sequence is TGTGCCAGCAGTTCGACACCGAACAGGTCTTTCTTT. This translates into CASSSTPNRSFF.

V is TRBV27 and J is TRBJ2-1; 7 bases fit TRBD2. The germline V gene encodes CDR1 MNHEY and CDR2 SMNVEV (reference sequence). With V trimmed by 7 bases and J by 9 bases, 6 bases remained unmatched. The CDR3 runs 12 residues. CDR3 in amino acids: CASKPSGAEQFF. The CDR3 DNA follows: TGTGCCAGCAAACCCAGCGGGGCTGAGCAGTTCTTC.

The chain employs TRBV27 and TRBJ1-5; TRBD1 might be the D (6 bases). V was clipped by 7 bases and J by 2 bases, with 18 bases between them. The CDR3 runs to 16 residues. Germline CDR1 is MNHEY and CDR2 is SMNVEV (reference sequence). CDR3 in DNA: TGTGCCAGCACCTCCCAGGGGAACCTTGGCAATCAGCCCCAGCATTTT. The encoded protein is CASTSQGNLGNQPQHF.

This sequence joins TRBV7-3 and TRBJ1-4; 7 positions agree with TRBD1. Looked up from germline, CDR1 is SGHTA and CDR2 is FQGTGA. The CDR3 has 14 residues. Losses at the gene ends were 4 bases for V and 4 bases for J; bases not matched to a gene: 3. Here the CDR3 reads CASSSGTVNEKLFF. The CDR3 DNA reads TGTGCCAGCAGCTCCGGGACAGTTAATGAAAAACTGTTTTTT.

The chain couples TRBV19 to TRBJ2-7; TRBD2 might be the D (5 bases). CDR3 size: 14 residues. Germline assignment: CDR1 LNHDA and CDR2 SQIVND (reference sequence). Between the trimmed V and J ends, which lost 8 bases and 6 bases, there was a span of 20 bases. This CDR3 reads CASPMRARPSEQYF. Here the CDR3 DNA reads TGTGCCAGTCCAATGAGGGCCAGGCCTAGCGAGCAGTACTTC.

This sequence joins TRBV11-3 and TRBJ2-3; 8 nucleotides match TRBD1. The J segment lost 0 bases and the V segment lost 5 bases, leaving 7 bases of the junction unmatched. The length of the CDR3 is 16 residues. Germline V gives CDR1 SGHNT, CDR2 YENEEA. CDR3 loop: CASSRRTGSSTDTQYF. CDR3 nucleotide sequence: TGTGCCAGCAGCCGGCGGACAGGGTCTAGCACAGATACGCAGTATTTT.

This clone was detected once. The chain has TRBV28 and TRBJ2-3; D unresolved. The CDR3 runs 12 residues. CDR1 is MDHEN and CDR2 is SYDVKM in the germline V gene. The V end was cut by 3 bases, the J end by 6 bases, with 7 bases between. This CDR3 is CASSFFGDTQYF. DNA for the CDR3: TGTGCCAGCAGTTTTTTCGGGGATACGCAGTATTTT.

This clone was seen once. The chain combines TRBV5-4 with TRBJ2-2; D not resolved. V lost 0 bases and J 0 bases, leaving 6 bases between the germline ends. The CDR3 has 15 amino acids. The germline CDR1 and CDR2 sequences are SGHNT and YYREEE (reference sequence). Here the CDR3 reads CASSLGATNTGELFF. In DNA, the CDR3 is TGTGCCAGCAGCTTGGGGGCCACGAACACCGGGGAGCTGTTTTTT.

V and J are TRBV11-2 and TRBJ2-7; D is uncertain. This CDR3 has 17 residues. The V gene lost 0 bases and the J gene lost 5 bases, with 20 bases spanning the gap. Germline values: CDR1 SGHAT, CDR2 FQNNGV. The CDR3 loop is CASSLDELRWFAHEQYF. CDR3 bases: TGTGCCAGCAGCTTAGACGAATTGAGGTGGTTCGCCCACGAGCAGTACTTC.

The chain has TRBV5-5 and TRBJ1-4, with D maybe TRBD1 (6 bases). CDR1 is SGHKS, CDR2 YYEKEE, per germline (reference sequence). V dropped 0 bases and J dropped 6 bases, with 6 bases sitting between them. The CDR3 runs to 13 residues. CDR3 residues: CASSLEGDEKLFF. DNA for the CDR3: TGTGCCAGCAGCTTGGAGGGGGATGAAAAACTGTTTTTT.

The gene calls are TRBV9 and TRBJ2-3; D is uncertain. V lost 0 bases and J 2 bases, leaving 7 bases between the germline ends. This CDR3 contains 14 residues. Germline assignment: CDR1 SGDLS and CDR2 YYNGEE. The CDR3 sequence: CASSVGGSTDTQYF. CDR3 DNA: TGTGCCAGCAGCGTAGGAGGCTCCACAGATACGCAGTATTTT.

The rearrangement uses TRBV7-2 and TRBJ2-5; 11 bases line up with TRBD2. This CDR3 comprises 16 residues. Germline V lookup: CDR1 SGHTA, CDR2 FQGNSA. V lost 0 bases, J lost 5 bases, and 5 bases stayed unmatched. CDR3 coding DNA: TGTGCCAGCAGCTTAGCGGGACTAGCGGTGCGCGAGACCCAGTACTTC. It translates to CASSLAGLAVRETQYF.

V gene TRBV28 combines with J gene TRBJ2-3; 7 nucleotides align to TRBD2. CDR3 size: 20 residues. V was clipped by 7 bases and J by 7 bases; unmatched bases: 29. Germline lookup yields CDR1 MDHEN and CDR2 SYDVKM. The CDR3 loop is CASIPMNLAVHFNLEYTQYF. The CDR3 DNA follows: TGTGCCAGCATCCCGATGAACCTAGCGGTACACTTTAATCTAGAATATACGCAGTATTTT.

In this sample, this clone turned up once. The J gene is TRBJ2-1, the V gene TRBV6-5; 10 bases are shared with TRBD2. CDR3 length: 15 residues. J gave up 6 bases and V 6 bases, and 8 bases lay outside the gene matches. Germline CDR1 MNHEY, CDR2 SVGAGI. CDR3 nucleotide sequence: TGTGCCAGCAGCCGTAGGACTAGCGGTGGCAATGAGCAGTTCTTC. It encodes CASSRRTSGGNEQFF.